This TCR beta chain was documented in a study of shared clonotypes between healthy human individuals (dated by TCRdb to about 2020). For context, the study as a whole: Two women and a few men aged 18 to 49 years were included in the cohort. Different laboratories and diverse techniques were used to prepare libraries and sequence TCR repertoires, to increase sequencing depth and limit assay-specific biases. Leukapheresis yielded between about 0.94 and 9 billion PBMCs per donor. For each donor, CD4 naive and CD4 memory were each given three plates, CD8 naive was given two plates, and CD8 memory was given one plate. Blood TCR repertoires of roughly five healthy adults were deeply sequenced to estimate repertoire size and the extent of clonotype sharing between individuals.

Healthy HIV-negative adults with no recently reported acute infections or vaccinations were included as donors. Every donor was a Caucasian adult residing in Nashville, Tennessee, USA. Magnetic negative selection was used to enrich CD4+ T cells, after which naive cells were positively selected on CD45RA and the negative fraction became the memory subset. Blood was collected by leukapheresis, and PBMCs were isolated by Ficoll-Histopaque density gradient centrifugation and then cryopreserved in liquid nitrogen vapor phase. Analytical flow cytometry was used to check the purity and quantity of each magnetically sorted T cell population. Each sorted fraction had its genomic DNA isolated and then quantified by UV absorbance on a Nanodrop 2000c. Findings and caveats that apply to the study as a whole: When four donors were compared, the shared fraction of clonotypes was roughly 4.8% for naive CD4, roughly 3.3% for naive CD8, roughly 2.5% for memory CD4, and under 0.5% for memory CD8. Because the study included only a small number of donors, the genetic and exposure-history diversity represented was limited. Even with the large sequencing depth, rarefaction of the sorted-subset datasets indicated that sequencing was incomplete. Naive subsets generally had larger estimated clonotype richness than memory subsets did. Pairwise subsampling led to the expectation that sequencing depth would affect the degree of clonotype sharing among donors. Sampling was restricted to blood, and TCR repertoires in tissue are likely to differ from TCR repertoires in blood. Compared with non-shared clonotypes, the clonotypes found in all four sorted-subset donors had higher generation probabilities.

Using the deep immunoSEQ assay, TCR CDR3 regions were amplified from genomic DNA by multiplex PCR. Genomic DNA extracted from each cell subset was distributed evenly over all wells of several immunoSEQ 96-well plates, and each plate served as one replicate. For sorted subsets, each replicate PCR was loaded with 200 ng genomic DNA, equivalent to 25,000 to 35,000 T cell genomes. Purified libraries were measured with a Qubit 3.0 fluorometer, size-checked on a Bioanalyzer 2100, and measured again with the KAPA Library Quantification kit. Each immunoSEQ 96-well plate was sequenced on its own single-read 150-cycle Illumina NextSeq 550 flow cell. Processing in the source paper ran as follows. Because the immunoSEQ output held only junctional sequences and lacked quality scores, the filtering could not match the filtering applied to full-length reads. Sequences were annotated with PyIR, a Python wrapper for IgBLAST v1.9, using IMGT germline references to assign V/J genes and CDR3. Any read was removed if the V/J assignment was weak (E-value above 1e-6), the CDR3 was missing, or the read contained stop codons, out-of-frame junctions, or ambiguous translated residues. V3J clonotypes were defined by identical inferred V gene, J gene, and CDR3 amino acid sequence. Percentage overlap between repertoires was computed as shared unique clonotypes divided by the size of the smaller repertoire. RTK rarefaction, the Chao1 estimator, and Recon v2.1 estimates of unobserved clonotypes were used to assess repertoire richness. Generation probabilities were computed with OLGA for all TCRbeta clonotypes obtained by the gDNA method from a handful of donors. The clones in this table, taken by TCRdb from immuneACCESS, are in-frame only. Not every clone is retained; where verified, under half of the shortfall comes from an unresolved V gene, and the cause of the rest is unknown. For V, J and clone size, that table is used; D and trimming come from the DNA. This sample is represented by about 300,000 clones; roughly 70% of them were singletons. The ten largest account for 9% to 12% of the sample.

V ends up 1 base short and J 4 bases short, with an unmatched junction base count of 13. The CDR3 covers 18 residues, taking in both the cysteine and the phenylalanine. The kept DNA is CDR3 alone, 54 bases in frame from the first base. CDR1 and CDR2 were assigned from the germline V gene as SGHVS and FNYEAQ. About this clone itself: There is no known antigen for this receptor. No quality values exist for individual bases; no much larger clone is one base distant.

The TCR sequence derives from a man younger than 40 in good health. Source material: memory CD4+ T cells sorted from blood. The sample's cell subset or site label, decoded: CD45RA-negative fraction. The rearranged segments are TRBV7-6 and TRBJ2-3, with TRBD2 identical over 8 junction bases. In nucleotide form, the sequence is TGTGCCAGCAGCTTAGTATCGGTAGCGGGGCCTAGGGCAGATACGCAGTATTTT. The resulting protein is CASSLVSVAGPRADTQYF.